Listed below are T cell receptor beta chains from one sample, sequenced in a study of breast tumors, draining lymph nodes, adjacent tissues. MiXCR was run by TCRdb on the multiplex PCR reads, yielding one entry per CDR3 protein. The sample comprises about 270,000 distinct CDR3 sequences, 30% to 35% of which are singletons, and more than 0.85% rests with the top ten. The sample taken for sequencing was axillary lymph node tissue. All receptors come from a female donor with breast cancer. Some clones in this sample may be carry-over from other donors' samples. The CDR3 runs from the conserved cysteine through the conserved F or W. Fields, in order: V gene, D gene, J gene, clone size, CDR3 DNA, CDR3 protein. The D gene is left open where the match is weak. For some rows the clone size is stated as once, few or many, or as a class when expanded; others skip it.

>TRBV7-8|TRBD2|TRBJ2-3|many
TGTGCCAGCAGCATCTTAGCGGGAGAGGAGTTGGATACGCAGTATTTT
CASSILAGEELDTQYF
>TRBV14|-|TRBJ2-1|few
TGTGCCAGCAGCTTAGGGCGGACCCTCTACAATGAGCCGTTCTTC
CASSLGRTLYNEPFF
>TRBV6-6|-|TRBJ1-3|many
TGTGCCAGCAGTTACTCGATTCCAGGGAACACCATATATTTT
CASSYSIPGNTIYF
>TRBV2|-|TRBJ1-5|many
TGTGCCAGCAGGTACAGGGTGAGCAATCAGCCCCAGCATTTT
CASRYRVSNQPQHF
>TRBV30|TRBD1|TRBJ1-2|-
TGTGCCTGGAGTGTGGCCAGGGGGGAGGGCTACACCTTC
CAWSVARGEGYTF
>TRBV6-2/TRBV6-3|-|TRBJ2-2|many
TGTGCCAGCAGCCGACAGAGACTGAACACCGGGGAGCTGTTTTTT
CASSRQRLNTGELFF
>TRBV5-4|-|TRBJ2-1|many
TGTGCCAGCAGTACGGGAGTAGGCAATGAGCAGTTCTTC
CASSTGVGNEQFF
>TRBV5-8|TRBD1|TRBJ2-5|many
TGTGCCAGCAGCGCCTACAGGGGTACAGAGACCCAGTACTTC
CASSAYRGTETQYF
>TRBV20-1|-|TRBJ2-7|many
TGCAGTGCCCGATCTGACGGGGAGCAGTACTTC
CSARSDGEQYF
>TRBV5-8|-|TRBJ1-3|many
TGTGCCAGCAGCTTATTGGGCGACGGCTCTGGAAACACCATATATTTT
CASSLLGDGSGNTIYF
>TRBV7-6|TRBD1|TRBJ2-3|many
TGTGCCAGCAGCTTAAGCCCCGGGACAGACACAGATACGCAGTATTTT
CASSLSPGTDTDTQYF
>TRBV7-9|-|TRBJ2-3|many
TGTGCCAGCAGCTCTTGGACGGGAGTAGGCACAGATACGCAGTATTTT
CASSSWTGVGTDTQYF
>TRBV19|-|TRBJ1-1|-
TGTGCCAGTAGTCCATCAGTGAACACTGAAGCTTTCTTT
CASSPSVNTEAFF
>TRBV19|-|TRBJ1-5|-
TGTGCCAGTAGTGTCACGGTCGGGAGCAATCAGCCCCAGCATTTT
CASSVTVGSNQPQHF
>TRBV15|-|TRBJ1-1|-
TGTGCCGCCAGCACCCGGGACTCGAACACTGAAGCTTTCTTT
CAASTRDSNTEAFF
>TRBV7-2|TRBD2|TRBJ2-7|many
TGTGCCAGCAGCCCGGGAGCGGGATGGTACGAGCAGTACTTC
CASSPGAGWYEQYF
>TRBV7-9|-|TRBJ1-4|-
TGTGCCAGCAGCATAGGCGGGGGGACTAGCTTTGGTTTT
CASSIGGGTSFGF
>TRBV19|TRBD2|TRBJ2-3|-
TGTGCCAGTAGTCTGGGTGGGAGGGCGGTGACAGATACGCAGTATTTT
CASSLGGRAVTDTQYF
>TRBV2|TRBD1|TRBJ2-4|-
TGTGCCAGCAGTTTGGACAGGGTGGAAAACATTCAGTACTTC
CASSLDRVENIQYF
>TRBV19|-|TRBJ1-1|-
TGTGCCAGTATAGCAGGGTGGAACACTGAAGCTTTCTTT
CASIAGWNTEAFF
>TRBV12-3/TRBV12-4|-|TRBJ1-5|once
TGTGCCAGCAGCGAAGAGACCCAGCATTTT
CASSEETQHF
>TRBV24-1|-|TRBJ2-3|-
TGTGCCACCAGGACCAACTTCGAGGCCACAGATACGCAGTATTTT
CATRTNFEATDTQYF
>TRBV4-2|-|TRBJ2-5|many
TGTGCCAGCAGCCCTACCGGACTGGGAACGGTTGCGACCCAGTACTTC
CASSPTGLGTVATQYF
>TRBV28|-|TRBJ1-6|-
TGTGCCAGCAGTTTACCCCTGGCACCCCTCCACTTT
CASSLPLAPLHF
>TRBV4-2|TRBD2|TRBJ2-3|many
TGTGCCAGCAGCCAAGAATTGGGAAGCGGGGGGGATACGCAGTATTTT
CASSQELGSGGDTQYF
>TRBV10-2|-|TRBJ1-3|-
TGCGCCAGCAGCGAGCGACAGGCGGACACCATATATTTT
CASSERQADTIYF
>TRBV7-2|-|TRBJ2-2|many
TGTGCCAGCAGCTTTTCAAGTGTGGGGGAGCTGTTTTTT
CASSFSSVGELFF
>TRBV5-1|TRBD1|TRBJ2-5|many
TGCGCCAGCAGCCCCCCAAGGACAGGGGAACGAGAGACCCAGTACTTC
CASSPPRTGERETQYF
>TRBV5-1|-|TRBJ2-7|many
TGCGCCAGCAGCTTGCTTGGAGCGGCGTACGAGCAGTACTTC
CASSLLGAAYEQYF
>TRBV11-2|-|TRBJ2-1|many
TGTGCCAGCAGCTTGGACGAAGAGCAGTTCTTC
CASSLDEEQFF
>TRBV11-2|-|TRBJ1-2|many
TGTGCCAGCAGCCCTACAAGATCGACTTCGACTGGCTACACCTTC
CASSPTRSTSTGYTF
>TRBV7-2|TRBD2|TRBJ2-1|many
TGTGCCAGCAGCTTACTAGCGGCCCCCTACAATGAGCAGTTCTTC
CASSLLAAPYNEQFF
>TRBV3-1|-|TRBJ2-6|many
TGTGCCAGCAGGCGACAGTCTGGGGCCAACGTCCTGACTTTC
CASRRQSGANVLTF
>TRBV6-1|-|TRBJ1-2|many
TGTGCCAGCAGAGGCGGTCAACAGGCCCGCTATGGCTACACCTTC
CASRGGQQARYGYTF
>TRBV20-1|-|TRBJ2-3|many
TGCAGTGCTACCGGGACATTCACAGATACGCAGTATTTT
CSATGTFTDTQYF
>TRBV6-2/TRBV6-3|-|TRBJ2-6|few
TGTGCCAGCAGTTACTCGAGTGCGGGATCCTCTGGGGCCAACGTCCTGACTTTC
CASSYSSAGSSGANVLTF
>TRBV7-6|-|TRBJ2-1|many
TGTGCCAGCAGCTTAGGACAGGAGTACAATGAGCAGTTCTTC
CASSLGQEYNEQFF
>TRBV12-3/TRBV12-4|-|TRBJ2-1|many
TGTGCCAGCAGTTTGGTCCCTATCGGATACAATGAGCAGTTCTTC
CASSLVPIGYNEQFF
>TRBV29-1|TRBD2|TRBJ2-3|many
TGCAGCGTTGTTCATAGGGCGTCTGGCGGGAGGGGGACAGATACGCAGTATTTT
CSVVHRASGGRGTDTQYF
>TRBV24-1|TRBD2|TRBJ2-3|many
TGTGCCACCAGTGACCCCGCCGGGACTAGCGGGAGGGCCGTCGGTACGCAGTATTTT
CATSDPAGTSGRAVGTQYF